This T cell receptor (beta chain) was recovered during a study of prognosis after radiotherapy for stage I lung cancer. Study-level information: Distant metastases were recorded in a few patients after radiotherapy, at a median of around seven months, and no significant progression was recorded in about 16.

Genomic DNA served as the source from which two-round multiplex PCR generated TCR beta CDR3 amplicons. Round one of PCR was performed, and it used primers specific to each TRBV and TRBJ gene. TCRdb processed the multiplex PCR reads anew with MiXCR; each CDR3 protein has one entry. The table shows 20,000 to 30,000 distinct CDR3 sequences, with around 30% occurring only once. This clonotype was seen many times. Its antigen is currently unknown. A much larger clone is a single base away; this may be a read error. Study-level findings and limits: Median unique TCR clones dropped from roughly 10,000 to 7,000 after stereotactic body radiation therapy. Reportedly, the usage of TRBV and TRBJ genes was not the same in patients with and without metastases.

The TCR originated in a donor aged 50 or older with non-small cell lung cancer. The sequencing used PBMCs, collected before or after stereotactic body radiation therapy (not recorded which).

CDR3 coding DNA: TGCGCCAGCAGCTCCCTAGCGGGGTCTGGGGAGCGGTACTTC. This codes for CASSSLAGSGERYF. The chain uses TRBV5-1 and TRBJ2-7; 9 bases agree with TRBD2. CDR1 and CDR2 from the germline V gene are SGHRS and YFSETQ. The CDR3 totals 14 residues.